This T cell receptor beta chain was obtained from a study of T-cell memory formation after mild COVID-19. Broader study findings: Certain responding clones were present in pre-infection memory, suggesting participation of cross-reactive memory. There was a balanced CD4/CD8 profile in clones contracting day 15 to 85, and later expanders leaned CD4+. Contracting CD4+ clones sat mainly in CM and EM; CD8+ in EMRA.

CDR1 and CDR2 from the germline V gene are MNHEY and SMNVEV (reference sequence). The V end was cut by 0 bases, the J end by 3 bases, with 8 bases between. The CDR3 is 15 amino acids. Comment on this clonotype: Its matching antigen is unknown.

Constant-segment primers served in 5'RACE that generated TCR alpha and TCR beta cDNA libraries bearing sample barcodes and UMIs. Each CDR3 protein gets one entry after TCRdb re-called the 5' RACE reads with MiXCR. The table records 550,000 to 600,000 distinct CDR3 sequences, about a fifth of them present only once. This chain connects TRBV27 to TRBJ2-2; D call uncertain. Input material: PBMCs or a T cell subset sorted from them (not recorded which). This receptor was taken from an adult woman who had mild COVID-19 (a few samples of this study predate the infection). Cell type and time point are not known. CDR3 region: CASSLSFGYTGELFF. CDR3 nucleotide sequence: TGTGCCAGCAGTTTATCGTTTGGATACACCGGGGAGCTGTTTTTT.